One and the same sample provided the 20 T cell receptor beta chains below, sequenced in a study of beta chain features in type 1 diabetes. Reverse transcription of all isolated RNA meant that expressed TCRB transcripts were sequenced. The repertoire was sequenced with immunoSEQ multiplex PCR; TCRdb's copy has only in-frame clones and lacks some. Counted here are hundreds of thousands of clones, around 15% occurring once; the ten biggest clones make up 0.09% to 0.095%. The sequenced sample was naive CD4+ T cells from blood. The source of these receptors is a young man in good health.

This clone was counted only a few times. The rearrangement links TRBV7-2 to TRBJ1-3; D perhaps matches TRBD1 (5 bases). V was clipped by 2 bases and J by 2 bases, with 16 bases between them. Per the germline V gene, CDR1 is SGHTA and CDR2 is FQGNSA. The CDR3 consists of 17 residues. CDR3 loop: CASSLRGRVGPGNTIYF. CDR3 sequence (DNA): TGTGCCAGCAGCTTAAGGGGTCGGGTAGGCCCTGGAAACACCATATATTTT.

In this sample, this clone turned up a few times. This chain uses TRBV20-1 with TRBJ1-4; D gene uncertain. CDR1 DFQATT and CDR2 SNEGSKA come from the germline V gene (reference sequence). Trimming pared 0 bases from V and 8 bases from J, leaving 4 bases between. The CDR3 loop spans 11 amino acids. The CDR3 region is CSARDPEKLFF. In nucleotides, the CDR3 is TGCAGTGCTAGAGATCCCGAAAAACTGTTTTTT.

This clone was detected only a few times. The V gene is TRBV7-2, the J gene TRBJ2-3, with 11 bases aligning to TRBD2. Unmatched junction bases numbered 5, after V lost 1 base and J lost 2 bases. Per germline, CDR1 SGHTA and CDR2 FQGNSA. CDR3 length equals 17 residues. The CDR3 region is CASSLVSSGGPTDTQYF. The CDR3 DNA reads as TGTGCCAGCAGCTTAGTTTCTAGCGGGGGGCCCACAGATACGCAGTATTTT. The full variable domain, rest sourced from reference TRBV7-2 and TRBJ2-3, is GAGVSQSPSNKVTEKGKDVELRCDPISGHTALYWYRQSLGQGLEFLIYFQGNSAPDKSGLPSDRFSAERTGGSVSTLTIQRTQQEDSAVYLCASSLVSSGGPTDTQYFGPGTRLTVL.

V and J are TRBV18 and TRBJ2-7; 9 bases fit TRBD2. Germline V lookup: CDR1 KGHSH, CDR2 LQKENI. This CDR3 spans 15 amino acids. The ends lost 6 bases at V and 2 bases at J; junction bases unmatched: 8. The CDR3 reads CASSQLAGLTYEQYF. As DNA, the CDR3 is TGTGCCAGCTCCCAGCTAGCGGGACTCACCTACGAGCAGTACTTC.

There are a few counts of this clone. This chain connects TRBV9 to TRBJ1-2; maybe TRBD1 (5 bases). The ends were cut back, 3 bases at V and 8 bases at J, with 14 bases in the middle. There are 13 residues in the CDR3. Germline loops: CDR1 SGDLS, CDR2 YYNGEE. The CDR3 protein is CASSESGTGGYTF. As DNA, the CDR3 is TGTGCCAGCAGCGAATCAGGGACGGGAGGCTACACCTTC.

This clone was detected a few times. This chain uses TRBV7-3 with TRBJ2-6; TRBD1 is a possible D gene (6 bases). V shed 2 bases and J shed 0 bases, with 11 bases lying between them. Germline CDR1 and CDR2: SGHTA and FQGTGA. The CDR3 loop spans 17 amino acids. The CDR3 DNA sequence: TGTGCCAGCAGCTTAGCCCGGGACAACTCTGGGGCCAACGTCCTGACTTTC. Protein product: CASSLARDNSGANVLTF. The full variable domain, rest sourced from reference TRBV7-3 and TRBJ2-6, is GAGVSQTPSNKVTEKGKYVELRCDPISGHTALYWYRQSLGQGPEFLIYFQGTGAADDSGLPNDRFFAVRPEGSVSTLKIQRTERGDSAVYLCASSLARDNSGANVLTFGAGSRLTVL.

The sample holds a few counts of this clone. The rearrangement links TRBV11-2 to TRBJ2-4; D gene ambiguous. Per the germline V gene, CDR1 is SGHAT and CDR2 is FQNNGV. The ends were cut back, 8 bases at V and 5 bases at J, with 13 bases in the middle. CDR3 length equals 13 residues. The CDR3 coding sequence is TGTGCCAGCCGTACTTCGGCCCAAAACATTCAGTACTTC. Protein sequence: CASRTSAQNIQYF.

The CDR3 coding sequence is TGTGCCAGCACCCTGACAGATACGCAGTATTTT. Amino acids: CASTLTDTQYF. The chain combines TRBV11-2 with TRBJ2-3; D remains ambiguous. V lost 7 bases and J 3 bases, leaving 5 bases between the germline ends. CDR3 length: 11 residues. Germline lookup yields CDR1 SGHAT and CDR2 FQNNGV. The whole variable domain, filled in from reference TRBV11-2 and TRBJ2-3, reads EAGVAQSPRYKIIEKRQSVAFWCNPISGHATLYWYQQILGQGPKLLIQFQNNGVVDDSQLPKDRFSAERLKGVDSTLKIQPAKLEDSAVYLCASTLTDTQYFGPGTRLTVL.

This clone has just a few counts. V is TRBV7-9 and J is TRBJ2-2; D tentatively reads TRBD1 or TRBD2 (6 bases each). CDR1 is SEHNR and CDR2 is FQNEAQ in the germline V gene (reference sequence). This CDR3 has 15 residues. Trimming shortened V by 7 bases and J by 10 bases, and 22 bases separated the two germline ends. The CDR3 loop reads CASTFTQGGGEELFF. The CDR3 DNA follows: TGTGCCAGCACCTTCACACAGGGAGGTGGTGAGGAGCTGTTTTTT.

The genes are TRBV4-3 and TRBJ2-7, with D possibly TRBD1 on 6 matching bases. This CDR3 has 17 residues. CDR1 and CDR2 from the germline V gene are LGHNA and YSLEER. The V end lost 3 bases, the J end lost 4 bases, and 22 bases lay between the germline ends. In DNA form, the CDR3 reads TGCGCCAGCAGCCAGATCAAGGGTTTCGCAGGGGAATACGAGCAGTACTTC. Translated, it gives CASSQIKGFAGEYEQYF.

There are a few counts of this clone. The rearrangement uses TRBV5-4 and TRBJ1-5, with 9 bases identical to TRBD1. The J segment lost 4 bases and the V segment lost 0 bases, leaving 2 bases of the junction unmatched. The length of the CDR3 is 15 residues. The germline V gene encodes CDR1 SGHNT and CDR2 YYREEE (reference sequence). The CDR3 DNA reads as TGTGCCAGCAGCTTGGGCGGACAGGGGAATCAGCCCCAGCATTTT. It yields the protein CASSLGGQGNQPQHF.

This clone was seen only a few times. The gene calls are TRBV20-1 and TRBJ1-6; D ambiguous. CDR3 length: 11 residues. Germline V gene sequence: CDR1 DFQATT, CDR2 SNEGSKA (reference sequence). This CDR3 is CSAHGSTPLHF. The DNA of the CDR3 is TGCAGCGCCCATGGGAGCACGCCCCTCCACTTT.

This clone was observed a handful of times. The chain couples TRBV5-1 to TRBJ2-5; 10 bases are a match to TRBD2. The trim removed 0 bases at V and 2 bases at J, leaving 10 bases unmatched. The CDR3 extends over 18 amino acids. Germline V gives CDR1 SGHRS, CDR2 YFSETQ. The CDR3 loop is CASSLASTSGTRQETQYF. The CDR3 DNA reads as TGCGCCAGCAGCTTGGCCTCCACTAGCGGGACCCGTCAAGAGACCCAGTACTTC.

The rearrangement uses TRBV27 and TRBJ2-1; 10 nucleotides align to TRBD1. Germline V gives CDR1 MNHEY, CDR2 SMNVEV (reference sequence). J lost 6 bases, V lost 5 bases, and 10 bases had no gene match. The CDR3 extends over 16 amino acids. The CDR3 DNA reads TGTGCCAGCAGTCGACTTCCCCGGACAGGGGGCAATGAGCAGTTCTTC. Translation: CASSRLPRTGGNEQFF.

This clone was counted between two and nine times. The CDR3 sequence is CASSHDQRVNYEQYF. The CDR3 DNA reads as TGTGCCAGCTCACATGATCAAAGAGTGAACTACGAGCAGTACTTC. This rearrangement joins TRBV18 to TRBJ2-7; D remains ambiguous. The germline V gene has CDR1 KGHSH and CDR2 LQKENI. The CDR3 is 15 residues long. Trimming stripped 4 bases from V and 3 bases from J, with 16 bases between.

This chain links TRBV7-3 with TRBJ2-3; 8 nucleotides agree with TRBD1. The CDR3 runs to 14 residues. Germline loops: CDR1 SGHTA, CDR2 FQGTGA. Trimming cost V 5 bases and J 8 bases; bases outside gene matches: 9. DNA for the CDR3: TGTGCCAGCAGCATGGACAGGGAACGGGTTACGCAGTATTTT. Translated, it gives CASSMDRERVTQYF.

The sample holds a few counts of this clone. The rearrangement links TRBV2 to TRBJ2-2, with D perhaps given as TRBD1 or TRBD2 (5 bases each). Germline assignment: CDR1 SNHLY and CDR2 FYNNEI. V lost 6 bases and J 3 bases, leaving 14 bases between the germline ends. The CDR3 length is 15 residues. The DNA for the CDR3 is TGTGCCAGCAGGAGGGCTACGGGACACACCGGGGAGCTGTTTTTT. Its translation is CASRRATGHTGELFF.

This clone has more than one count but fewer than ten. The DNA of the CDR3 is TGTGCCATCATGGAGAGGGCCCCTAGCTCCTACAATGAGCAGTTCTTC. It codes for CAIMERAPSSYNEQFF. The chain recombines TRBV10-3 with TRBJ2-1, with a tentative D call TRBD2 (5 bases). This CDR3 comprises 16 residues. Trimming removed 7 bases from V and 0 bases from J, with 16 bases in between. Germline CDR1 is ENHRY and CDR2 is SYGVKD.

This clone was seen more than once but under ten times. V gene TRBV5-1 combines with J gene TRBJ2-3; D is ambiguous. The CDR3 totals 15 residues. Germline-derived CDR1 and CDR2 are SGHRS and YFSETQ. Between the trimmed V and J ends, which lost 4 bases and 1 base, there was a span of 13 bases. CDR3 residues: CASSPLGWGTDTQYF. The DNA of the CDR3 is TGCGCCAGCAGCCCACTGGGGTGGGGCACAGATACGCAGTATTTT.

The V call is TRBV9, the J call TRBJ2-7, with 8 bases identical to TRBD2. The CDR3 loop spans 15 amino acids. Unmatched junction bases numbered 4, after V lost 0 bases and J lost 2 bases. CDR1 and CDR2 (germline): SGDLS, YYNGEE. In DNA form, the CDR3 reads TGTGCCAGCAGCGTAGATAGCGGGACTCCCTACGAGCAGTACTTC. Translated, it gives CASSVDSGTPYEQYF.